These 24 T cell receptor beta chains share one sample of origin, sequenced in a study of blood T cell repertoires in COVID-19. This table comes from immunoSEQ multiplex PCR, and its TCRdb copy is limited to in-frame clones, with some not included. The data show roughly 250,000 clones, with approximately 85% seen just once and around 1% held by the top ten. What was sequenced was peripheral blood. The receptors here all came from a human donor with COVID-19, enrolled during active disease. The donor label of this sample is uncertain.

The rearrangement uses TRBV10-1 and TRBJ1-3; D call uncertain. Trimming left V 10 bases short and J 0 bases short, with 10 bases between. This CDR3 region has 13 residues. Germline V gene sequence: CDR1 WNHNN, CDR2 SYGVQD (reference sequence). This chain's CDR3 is CAIPVRSGNTIYF. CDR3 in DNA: TGCGCCATTCCGGTGCGCTCTGGAAACACCATATATTTT.

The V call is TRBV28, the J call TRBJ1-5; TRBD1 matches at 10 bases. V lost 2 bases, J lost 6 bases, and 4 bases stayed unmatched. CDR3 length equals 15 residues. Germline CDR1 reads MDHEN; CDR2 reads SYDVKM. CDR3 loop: CASSLRGQGSQPQHF. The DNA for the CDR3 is TGTGCCAGCAGTTTACGGGGACAGGGGTCTCAGCCCCAGCATTTT.

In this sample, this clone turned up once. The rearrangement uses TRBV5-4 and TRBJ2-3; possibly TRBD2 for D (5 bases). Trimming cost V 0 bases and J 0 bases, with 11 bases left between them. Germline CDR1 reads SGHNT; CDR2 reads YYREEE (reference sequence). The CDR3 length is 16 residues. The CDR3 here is CASSLGGLISTDTQYF. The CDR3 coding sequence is TGTGCCAGCAGCTTGGGTGGACTTATTAGCACAGATACGCAGTATTTT.

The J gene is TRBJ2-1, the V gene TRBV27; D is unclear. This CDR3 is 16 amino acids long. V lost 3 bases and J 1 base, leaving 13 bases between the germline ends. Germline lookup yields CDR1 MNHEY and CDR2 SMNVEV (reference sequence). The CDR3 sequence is CASSFSGSPSYNEQFF. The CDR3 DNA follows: TGTGCCAGCAGTTTCTCCGGGTCCCCTTCCTACAATGAGCAGTTCTTC.

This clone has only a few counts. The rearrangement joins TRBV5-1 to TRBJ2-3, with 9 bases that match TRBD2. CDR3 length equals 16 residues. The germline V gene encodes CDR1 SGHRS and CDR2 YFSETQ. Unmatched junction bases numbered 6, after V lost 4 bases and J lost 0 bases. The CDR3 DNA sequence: TGCGCCAGCAGCATACAGACTAGCGGCAGCACAGATACGCAGTATTTT. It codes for CASSIQTSGSTDTQYF. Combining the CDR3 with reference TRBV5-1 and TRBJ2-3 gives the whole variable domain KAGVTQTPRYLIKTRGQQVTLSCSPISGHRSVSWYQQTPGQGLQFLFEYFSETQRNKGNFPGRFSGRQFSNSRSEMNVSTLELGDSALYLCASSIQTSGSTDTQYFGPGTRLTVL.

Written as DNA, the CDR3 is TGTGCCAGCAGCTTACAAGCCCTCGGGAGTTGGTACGAGCAGTACTTC. Protein sequence: CASSLQALGSWYEQYF. The chain combines TRBV7-9 with TRBJ2-7; possible D gene TRBD2, 6 bases. Trimming took off 2 bases at V and 4 bases at J, with 18 bases between the two ends. CDR1 and CDR2 from the germline V gene are SEHNR and FQNEAQ (reference sequence). The CDR3 has 16 amino acids. Together with reference TRBV7-9 and TRBJ2-7, the CDR3 gives the full variable domain: DTGVSQNPRHKITKRGQNVTFRCDPISEHNRLYWYRQTLGQGPEFLTYFQNEAQLEKSRLLSDRFSAERPKGSFSTLEIQRTEQGDSAMYLCASSLQALGSWYEQYFGPGTRLTVT.

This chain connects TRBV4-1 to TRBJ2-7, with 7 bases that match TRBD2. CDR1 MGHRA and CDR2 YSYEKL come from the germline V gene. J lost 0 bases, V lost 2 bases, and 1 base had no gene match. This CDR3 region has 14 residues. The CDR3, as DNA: TGCGCCAGCAGCCAACGCGGGAGCTCCTACGAGCAGTACTTC. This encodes CASSQRGSSYEQYF.

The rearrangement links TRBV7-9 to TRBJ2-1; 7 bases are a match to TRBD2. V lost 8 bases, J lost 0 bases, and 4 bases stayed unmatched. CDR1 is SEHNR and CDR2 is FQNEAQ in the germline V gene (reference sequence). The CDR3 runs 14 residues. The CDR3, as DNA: TGTGCCAGCGTGGGAGGGAACTCCTACAATGAGCAGTTCTTC. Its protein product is CASVGGNSYNEQFF. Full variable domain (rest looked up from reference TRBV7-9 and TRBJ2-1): DTGVSQNPRHKITKRGQNVTFRCDPISEHNRLYWYRQTLGQGPEFLTYFQNEAQLEKSRLLSDRFSAERPKGSFSTLEIQRTEQGDSAMYLCASVGGNSYNEQFFGPGTRLTVL.

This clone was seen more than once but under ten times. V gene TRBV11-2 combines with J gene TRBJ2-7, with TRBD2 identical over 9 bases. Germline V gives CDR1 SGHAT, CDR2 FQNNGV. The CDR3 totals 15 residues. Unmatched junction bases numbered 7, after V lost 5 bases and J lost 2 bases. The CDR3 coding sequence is TGTGCCAGCAGCCCTGGGCCTAGCGGGGCCTACGAGCAGTACTTC. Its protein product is CASSPGPSGAYEQYF. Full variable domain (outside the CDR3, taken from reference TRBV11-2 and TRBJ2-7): EAGVAQSPRYKIIEKRQSVAFWCNPISGHATLYWYQQILGQGPKLLIQFQNNGVVDDSQLPKDRFSAERLKGVDSTLKIQPAKLEDSAVYLCASSPGPSGAYEQYFGPGTRLTVT.

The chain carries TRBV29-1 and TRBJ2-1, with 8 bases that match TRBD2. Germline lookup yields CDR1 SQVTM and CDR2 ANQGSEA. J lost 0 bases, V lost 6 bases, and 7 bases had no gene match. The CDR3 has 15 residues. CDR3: CSVYSGTSSYNEQFF. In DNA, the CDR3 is TGCAGCGTATATAGCGGGACTAGCTCCTACAATGAGCAGTTCTTC.

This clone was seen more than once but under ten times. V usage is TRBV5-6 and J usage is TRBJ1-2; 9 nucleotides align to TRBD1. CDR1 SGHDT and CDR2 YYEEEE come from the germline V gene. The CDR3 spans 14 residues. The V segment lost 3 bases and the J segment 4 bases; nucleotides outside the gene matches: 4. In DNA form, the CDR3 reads TGTGCCAGCAGCTCTGGGACAGGGATCTATGGCTACACCTTC. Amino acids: CASSSGTGIYGYTF.

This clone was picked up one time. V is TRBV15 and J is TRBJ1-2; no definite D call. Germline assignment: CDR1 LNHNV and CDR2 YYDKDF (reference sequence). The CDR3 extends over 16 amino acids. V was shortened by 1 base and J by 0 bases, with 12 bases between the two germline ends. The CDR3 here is CATSRGAAGANYGYTF. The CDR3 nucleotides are TGTGCCACCAGCAGAGGGGCGGCGGGAGCTAACTATGGCTACACCTTC.

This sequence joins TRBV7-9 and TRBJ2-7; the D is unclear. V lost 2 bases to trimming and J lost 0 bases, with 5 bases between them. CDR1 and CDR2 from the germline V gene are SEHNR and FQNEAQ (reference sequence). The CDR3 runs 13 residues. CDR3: CASSLQLSYEQYF. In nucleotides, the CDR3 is TGTGCCAGCAGCTTACAACTCTCCTACGAGCAGTACTTC.

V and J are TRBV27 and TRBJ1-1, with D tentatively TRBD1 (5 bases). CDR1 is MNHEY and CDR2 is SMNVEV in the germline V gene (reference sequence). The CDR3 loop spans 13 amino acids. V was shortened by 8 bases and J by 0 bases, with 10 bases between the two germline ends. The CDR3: CASADTMNTEAFF. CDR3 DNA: TGTGCCAGCGCGGACACTATGAACACTGAAGCTTTCTTT.

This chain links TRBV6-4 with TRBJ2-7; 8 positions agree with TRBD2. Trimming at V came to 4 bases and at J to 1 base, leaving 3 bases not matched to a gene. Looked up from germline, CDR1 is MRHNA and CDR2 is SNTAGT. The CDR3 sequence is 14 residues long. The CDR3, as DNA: TGTGCCAGCAGTGGAGTAGCGGGGTCCTACGAGCAGTACTTC. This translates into CASSGVAGSYEQYF.

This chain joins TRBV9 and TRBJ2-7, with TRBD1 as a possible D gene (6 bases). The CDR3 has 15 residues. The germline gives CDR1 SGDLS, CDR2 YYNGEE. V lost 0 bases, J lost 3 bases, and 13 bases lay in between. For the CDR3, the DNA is TGTGCCAGCAGCGTAGGCGACGAACAGGGCTACGAGCAGTACTTC. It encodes CASSVGDEQGYEQYF. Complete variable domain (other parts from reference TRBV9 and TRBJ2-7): DSGVTQTPKHLITATGQRVTLRCSPRSGDLSVYWYQQSLDQGLQFLIQYYNGEERAKGNILERFSAQQFPDLHSELNLSSLELGDSALYFCASSVGDEQGYEQYFGPGTRLTVT.

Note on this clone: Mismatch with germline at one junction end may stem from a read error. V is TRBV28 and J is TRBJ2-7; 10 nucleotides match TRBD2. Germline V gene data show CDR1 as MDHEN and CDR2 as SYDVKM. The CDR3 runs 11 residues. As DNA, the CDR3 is TGTGCCAGCAGTCTAGCTAGCGGGAGCGACTTC. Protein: CASSLASGSDF.

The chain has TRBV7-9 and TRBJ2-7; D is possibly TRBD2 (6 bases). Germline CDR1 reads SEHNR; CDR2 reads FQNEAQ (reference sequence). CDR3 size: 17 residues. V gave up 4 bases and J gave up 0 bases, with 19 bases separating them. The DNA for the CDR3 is TGTGCCAGCAGCTCAAACCCGGGGGACCAGGCCTCCTACGAGCAGTACTTC. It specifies CASSSNPGDQASYEQYF.

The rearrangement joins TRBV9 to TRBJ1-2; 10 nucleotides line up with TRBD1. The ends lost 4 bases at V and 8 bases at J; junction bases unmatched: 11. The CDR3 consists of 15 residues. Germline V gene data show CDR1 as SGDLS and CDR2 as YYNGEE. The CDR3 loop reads CASSTSGTGDWGYTF. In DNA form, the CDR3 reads TGTGCCAGCAGCACATCCGGGACAGGGGATTGGGGCTACACCTTC. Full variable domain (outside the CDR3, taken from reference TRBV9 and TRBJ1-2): DSGVTQTPKHLITATGQRVTLRCSPRSGDLSVYWYQQSLDQGLQFLIQYYNGEERAKGNILERFSAQQFPDLHSELNLSSLELGDSALYFCASSTSGTGDWGYTFGSGTRLTVV.

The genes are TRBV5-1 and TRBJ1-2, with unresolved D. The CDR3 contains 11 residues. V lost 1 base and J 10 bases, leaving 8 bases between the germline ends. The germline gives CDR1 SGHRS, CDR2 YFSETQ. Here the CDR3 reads CASSLSTVYTF. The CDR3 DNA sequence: TGCGCCAGCAGCTTGTCAACAGTCTACACCTTC.

The CDR3 protein is CATSGGLAGATDTQYF. The CDR3 DNA is TGTGCCACCAGCGGAGGACTAGCGGGAGCAACAGATACGCAGTATTTT. The chain has TRBV15 and TRBJ2-3; 13 bases line up with TRBD2. With V trimmed by 5 bases and J by 3 bases, 5 bases remained unmatched. The CDR3 is 16 amino acids. CDR1 and CDR2 from the germline V gene are LNHNV and YYDKDF (reference sequence).

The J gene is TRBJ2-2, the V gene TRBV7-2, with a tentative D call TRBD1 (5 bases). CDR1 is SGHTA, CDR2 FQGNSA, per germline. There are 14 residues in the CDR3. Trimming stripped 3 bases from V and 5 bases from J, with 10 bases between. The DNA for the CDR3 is TGTGCCAGCAGCTTTTATCAGGGAACCGGGGAGCTGTTTTTT. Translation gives CASSFYQGTGELFF.

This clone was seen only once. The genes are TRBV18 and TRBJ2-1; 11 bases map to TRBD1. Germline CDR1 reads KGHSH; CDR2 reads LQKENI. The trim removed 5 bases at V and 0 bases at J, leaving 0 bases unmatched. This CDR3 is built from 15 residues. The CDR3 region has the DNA TGTGCCAGCTCAGGGACAGGGGGCTCCTACAATGAGCAGTTCTTC. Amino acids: CASSGTGGSYNEQFF.

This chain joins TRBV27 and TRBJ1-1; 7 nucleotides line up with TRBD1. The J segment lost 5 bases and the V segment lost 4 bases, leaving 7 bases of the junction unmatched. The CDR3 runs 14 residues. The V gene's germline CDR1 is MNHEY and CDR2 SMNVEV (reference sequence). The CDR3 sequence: CASSSGGSGTEAFF. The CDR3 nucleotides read TGTGCCAGCAGTTCAGGGGGGTCCGGGACTGAAGCTTTCTTT.